The 9 T cell receptor beta chains given below trace back to one sample, sequenced in a study of low-dose radiotherapy and immunotherapy resistance in tumors. Both TCRalpha and TCRbeta chains were reverse transcribed with V-gene-specific primers. The authors amplified TCRs for 15 to 25 PCR cycles with a constant-region primer and a V-primer adapter. TCRdb ran MiXCR on the reads and lists one entry per CDR3 protein. This sample has nearly 60,000 distinct CDR3 sequences; around 23% occur once, and the top ten carry around 6.5%. Sample time point: after trial treatment. The treatment was: LDRT plus nivolumab, ipilimumab, low-dose cyclophosphamide and aspirin (RACIN trial). This specimen was PBMCs, taken after low-dose radiotherapy plus immunotherapy. The receptor set was obtained from a male donor with prostate cancer.

CDR3 nucleotides: TGCGCCAGCAGCCACGGACCATACAATGAGCAGTTCTTC. Translation: CASSHGPYNEQFF. V and J are TRBV5-1 and TRBJ2-1; no clear D. In germline, CDR1 is SGHRS, CDR2 YFSETQ. The CDR3 has 13 amino acids. V was shortened by 4 bases and J by 4 bases, with 9 bases between the two germline ends.

This clonotype was seen at least ten times. The chain links TRBV9 to TRBJ2-7, with 11 bases lining up with TRBD1. Germline loops: CDR1 SGDLS, CDR2 YYNGEE. After removal of 0 bases from V and 6 bases from J, the junction contained 2 bases not matched to a gene. The CDR3 has 14 residues. CDR3 region: CASSVVGTGGEQYF. The CDR3 nucleotides are TGTGCCAGCAGCGTAGTCGGGACAGGGGGCGAGCAGTACTTC.

The rearrangement links TRBV28 to TRBJ2-7; possibly TRBD2 for D (5 bases). The length of the CDR3 is 16 residues. V lost 5 bases to trimming and J lost 4 bases, with 21 bases between them. The V gene's germline CDR1 is MDHEN and CDR2 SYDVKM. CDR3 protein: CASSTLLGVLRYEQYF. The CDR3 nucleotides read TGTGCCAGCAGTACCTTACTGGGAGTACTTAGGTACGAGCAGTACTTC. Together with reference TRBV28 and TRBJ2-7, the CDR3 gives the full variable domain: DVKVTQSSRYLVKRTGEKVFLECVQDMDHENMFWYRQDPGLGLRLIYFSYDVKMKEKGDIPEGYSVSREKKERFSLILESASTNQTSMYLCASSTLLGVLRYEQYFGPGTRLTVT.

Ten or more counts support this clonotype. In DNA, the CDR3 is TGTGCCAGCAGTTTTCCCCCCACAGGGGCGAATGAGCAGTTCTTC. Translation: CASSFPPTGANEQFF. The chain has TRBV12-3 or TRBV12-4 and TRBJ2-1, with 7 bases identical to TRBD1. The CDR3 consists of 15 residues. V lost 3 bases, J lost 7 bases, and 9 bases stayed unmatched.

This clonotype was recorded many times. This chain uses TRBV20-1 with TRBJ2-4; no clear D gene. The CDR3 is made up of 16 amino acids. The V end lost 1 base, the J end lost 0 bases, and 13 bases lay between the germline ends. The germline gives CDR1 DFQATT, CDR2 SNEGSKA (reference sequence). The CDR3 DNA is TGCAGTGCTAGAGGCGACCGGTCCCTAGCCAAAAACATTCAGTACTTC. Translation: CSARGDRSLAKNIQYF.

The chain is built from TRBV20-1 and TRBJ2-3; TRBD1 is a possible D gene (5 bases). This CDR3 has 18 amino acids. CDR1 DFQATT and CDR2 SNEGSKA come from the germline V gene (reference sequence). The V gene lost 3 bases and the J gene lost 0 bases, with 22 bases spanning the gap. In DNA form, the CDR3 reads TGCAGTGCTAGTCGGCCTAGGGGTTCTACTACTAGCACAGATACGCAGTATTTT. Translating gives CSASRPRGSTTSTDTQYF.

This clonotype has more than one count but fewer than ten. The V and J genes are TRBV20-1 and TRBJ2-1, with D perhaps matching TRBD2 (5 bases). From germline, CDR1 is DFQATT and CDR2 SNEGSKA (reference sequence). This CDR3 region has 16 residues. The ends were cut back, 4 bases at V and 2 bases at J, with 18 bases in the middle. CDR3 DNA sequence: TGCAGTGCTATGGGCATAGACGGGATGACCTACAATGAGCAGTTCTTC. It translates to CSAMGIDGMTYNEQFF.

This clonotype appeared many times. The chain carries TRBV10-3 and TRBJ2-7; no reliable D call. The length of the CDR3 is 10 residues. The V and J ends lost 5 bases and 7 bases respectively, with 6 bases between them. Germline lookup yields CDR1 ENHRY and CDR2 SYGVKD. Here the CDR3 DNA reads TGTGCCATCAGTCCGGATGAGCAGTACTTC. Translated: CAISPDEQYF.

This rearrangement joins TRBV11-3 to TRBJ2-5; 10 nucleotides line up with TRBD1. This CDR3 spans 15 amino acids. The V segment lost 5 bases and the J segment 6 bases; nucleotides outside the gene matches: 9. Per germline, CDR1 SGHNT and CDR2 YENEEA. The CDR3 sequence: CASSPGTGVGQTQYF. CDR3 nucleotides: TGTGCCAGCAGCCCCGGGACAGGGGTCGGGCAGACCCAGTACTTC.